These 9 T cell receptor beta chains came from one sample sequenced in a study of blood T cell repertoires in COVID-19. Measured with immunoSEQ multiplex PCR; TCRdb has only the in-frame clones, and not every one. The table shows around 98,000 clones, with around 80% occurring only once. Sequencing was done on a sample of peripheral blood. The receptors derive from a man aged 65-85 years with acute or convalescent COVID-19.

The chain couples TRBV18 to TRBJ2-4, with 9 bases that match TRBD2. The CDR3 totals 15 residues. The germline V gene has CDR1 KGHSH and CDR2 LQKENI. V dropped 1 base and J dropped 11; count of bases not matched to a gene: 9. CDR3 region: CASSPQTGLAGVQYF. The DNA of the CDR3 is TGTGCCAGCTCACCACAGACGGGACTAGCAGGAGTTCAGTACTTC.

This clone has only a few counts. CDR3 in DNA: TGCGCCAGCAGCCTGGAGGCTAGCGGGAGCGGGGCAGATACGCAGTATTTT. It yields the protein CASSLEASGSGADTQYF. The V gene is TRBV5-1, the J gene TRBJ2-3; TRBD2 matches 10 bases. CDR1 SGHRS and CDR2 YFSETQ come from the germline V gene. The CDR3 is 17 residues long. Trimming at V came to 4 bases and at J to 4 bases, leaving 12 bases not matched to a gene.

This sequence joins TRBV7-9 and TRBJ2-1; D might be TRBD2 (6 bases). V lost 5 bases and J 8 bases, leaving 16 bases between the germline ends. There are 14 residues in the CDR3. The germline CDR1 and CDR2 sequences are SEHNR and FQNEAQ (reference sequence). In DNA, the CDR3 is TGTGCCAGCAGCCCCCTGGGGGGATACCATGAGCAGTTCTTC. Its translation: CASSPLGGYHEQFF. Combining the CDR3 with reference TRBV7-9 and TRBJ2-1 gives the whole variable domain DTGVSQNPRHKITKRGQNVTFRCDPISEHNRLYWYRQTLGQGPEFLTYFQNEAQLEKSRLLSDRFSAERPKGSFSTLEIQRTEQGDSAMYLCASSPLGGYHEQFFGPGTRLTVL.

The chain has TRBV24-1 and TRBJ2-2, with D tentatively TRBD2 (5 bases). Germline lookup yields CDR1 KGHDR and CDR2 SFDVKD. The CDR3 has 13 residues. V gave up 9 bases and J gave up 7 bases, with 14 bases separating them. In DNA, the CDR3 is TGTGCCACCCGTACCAACAGCGGCGGGGAGCTGTTTTTT. This translates into CATRTNSGGELFF.

V gene TRBV18 combines with J gene TRBJ2-2; no reliable D call. The CDR3 totals 14 residues. Looked up from germline, CDR1 is KGHSH and CDR2 is LQKENI. The V and J ends lost 3 bases and 5 bases respectively, with 10 bases between them. The CDR3 reads CASSPDVETGELFF. The CDR3 DNA follows: TGTGCCAGCTCACCCGATGTGGAGACCGGGGAGCTGTTTTTT.

The chain uses TRBV28 and TRBJ2-7, with 10 bases aligning to TRBD2. V shed 5 bases, J shed 1 base, and the junction held 5 bases outside the gene matches. The CDR3 is made up of 15 amino acids. Germline assignment: CDR1 MDHEN and CDR2 SYDVKM. CDR3 nucleotide sequence: TGTGCCAGCAGTCCCCCTAGCGGGAGTTCCTACGAGCAGTACTTC. Its protein is CASSPPSGSSYEQYF.

The chain is built from TRBV3-1 (or the pseudogene TRBV3-2) and TRBJ1-3, with D possibly TRBD1 on 5 matching bases. This CDR3 contains 18 residues. The V and J ends lost 0 bases and 4 bases respectively, with 19 bases between them. Germline CDR1 LGHDT, CDR2 YNNKEL (reference sequence). The CDR3 DNA follows: TGTGCCAGCAGCCAAGATCAAAGGGGCTTTACAAGAGGAAACACCATATATTTT. Its translation is CASSQDQRGFTRGNTIYF.

The rearrangement uses TRBV4-1 and TRBJ2-7, with a weak D call TRBD1 (5 bases). The CDR3 has 14 amino acids. V was shortened by 1 base and J by 4 bases, with 11 bases between the two germline ends. Per germline, CDR1 MGHRA and CDR2 YSYEKL. In nucleotides, the CDR3 is TGCGCCAGCAGCCAAGCGGAGACAGATTACGAGCAGTACTTC. It translates to CASSQAETDYEQYF.

The J gene is TRBJ2-7, the V gene TRBV2; 7 bases line up with TRBD1. The CDR3 loop spans 18 amino acids. Trimming at V came to 3 bases and at J to 0 bases, leaving 14 bases not matched to a gene. Germline CDR1 SNHLY, CDR2 FYNNEI. The CDR3: CASSDYGTAVLSSYEQYF. The CDR3 DNA reads as TGTGCCAGCAGTGACTATGGGACAGCCGTTTTAAGCTCCTACGAGCAGTACTTC.